This TCR beta chain was identified in a study of cytomegalovirus exposure and HLA in healthy donors. Whole-study results and caveats: Evidence from a later analysis indicated that most CMV-associated TCR beta chains looked HLA-restricted. Later findings reportedly placed an Asian-associated ancestry cluster below the approximately 620-donor mean for N-insertions.

PCR primers comprised 60 Vbeta and 13 Jbeta primers. The protocol was immunoSEQ multiplex PCR, while the TCRdb copy is restricted to in-frame clones and leaves out a portion. The sample lists under 200,000 clones; about 65% were seen once. V shed 0 bases and J shed 4 bases, with 13 bases lying between them. Looked up from germline, CDR1 is LGHNA and CDR2 is YNFKEQ. This CDR3 is 16 amino acids long. Concerning this clone itself: Antigen: not known.

The sequence was obtained from a woman between 25 and 40 years old in good health and CMV-seronegative. This chain links TRBV4-2 with TRBJ1-5; D not resolved. Sequencing was carried out using PBMCs. For the CDR3, the DNA is TGTGCCAGCAGCCAAGACTATGGGCAGTCAAATCAGCCCCAGCATTTT. Encoded protein: CASSQDYGQSNQPQHF.